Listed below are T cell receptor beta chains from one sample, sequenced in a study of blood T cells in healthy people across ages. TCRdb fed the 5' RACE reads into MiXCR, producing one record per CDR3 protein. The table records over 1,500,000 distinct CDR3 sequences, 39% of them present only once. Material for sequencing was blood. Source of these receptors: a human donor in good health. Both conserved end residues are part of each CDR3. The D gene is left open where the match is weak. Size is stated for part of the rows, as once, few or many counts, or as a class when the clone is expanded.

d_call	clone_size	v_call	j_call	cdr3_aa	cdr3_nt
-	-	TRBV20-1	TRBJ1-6	CSVSSRGNNSPLHF	TGCAGTGTATCAAGTCGGGGAAATAATTCACCCCTCCACTTT
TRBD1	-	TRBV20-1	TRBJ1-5	CSAAPGQGRRNQPQHF	TGCAGTGCTGCTCCGGGACAGGGACGCCGCAATCAGCCCCAGCATTTT
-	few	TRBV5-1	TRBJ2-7	CASSRDGNSYEQYF	TGCGCCAGCAGCCGGGACGGCAACTCCTACGAGCAGTACTTC
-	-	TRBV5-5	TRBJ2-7	CASSSWTIPDEQYF	TGTGCCAGCAGCTCCTGGACAATCCCTGACGAGCAGTACTTC
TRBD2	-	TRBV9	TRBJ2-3	CASTLGLAGFTSTDTQYF	TGTGCCAGCACGTTGGGACTAGCGGGGTTCACTAGCACAGATACGCAGTATTTT
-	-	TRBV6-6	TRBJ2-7	CATQGSRGGEQYF	TGTGCCACCCAGGGTTCCAGGGGCGGCGAGCAGTACTTC
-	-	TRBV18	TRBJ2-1	CASTRGSPDNEQFF	TGTGCCAGCACACGGGGCAGCCCCGACAATGAGCAGTTCTTC
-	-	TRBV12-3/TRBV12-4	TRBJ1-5	CASTHGGLSLEPQHF	TGTGCCAGCACCCACGGTGGCCTATCCCTAGAGCCCCAGCATTTT
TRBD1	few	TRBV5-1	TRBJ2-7	CASSPERTGGGYEQYF	TGCGCCAGCAGCCCCGAACGGACAGGGGGCGGCTACGAGCAGTACTTC
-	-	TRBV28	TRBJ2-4	CASSAPSSKNIQYF	TGTGCCAGCAGTGCTCCTAGCTCCAAAAACATTCAGTACTTC
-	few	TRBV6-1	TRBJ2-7	CASSDSTTGRLLPYEQYF	TGTGCCAGCAGTGATTCGACGACAGGGAGGCTCCTGCCCTACGAGCAGTACTTC
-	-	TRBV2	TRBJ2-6	CASSVRFLTGSGANVLTF	TGTGCCAGCAGTGTCCGATTCCTGACAGGATCTGGGGCCAACGTCCTGACTTTC
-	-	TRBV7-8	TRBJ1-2	CASSTLGRIYPNYGYTF	TGTGCCAGCAGTACCTTGGGACGGATTTACCCTAACTATGGCTACACCTTT
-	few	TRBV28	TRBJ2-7	CASSPPWTASSYEQYF	TGTGCCAGCAGTCCCCCATGGACAGCGAGCTCCTACGAGCAGTACTTC
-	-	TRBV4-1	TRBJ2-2	CASSQVHTEYGELFF	TGCGCCAGCAGCCAAGTTCATACTGAATACGGGGAGCTGTTTTTT
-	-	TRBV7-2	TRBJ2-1	CASSGGRAYNEQFF	TGTGCCAGCAGCGGGGGCCGGGCCTACAATGAGCAGTTCTTC
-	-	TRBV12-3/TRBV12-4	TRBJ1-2	CASSPGEGLSDYGYTF	TGTGCCAGCAGTCCCGGAGAGGGCCTGTCGGACTATGGCTACACCTTC
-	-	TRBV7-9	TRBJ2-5	CASSSRTTGTQETQYF	TGTGCCAGCAGCTCACGAACGACAGGAACCCAAGAGACCCAGTACTTC
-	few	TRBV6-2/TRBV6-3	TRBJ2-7	CASSYTVRGSREQYF	TGTGCCAGCAGTTACACGGTTCGGGGGTCTCGCGAGCAGTACTTC
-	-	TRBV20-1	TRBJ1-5	CSASRGTQPQHF	TGCAGTGCTAGTAGGGGAACTCAGCCCCAGCATTTT
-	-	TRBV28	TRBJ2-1	CASSLNVLGTGLISSYNEQFF	TGTGCCAGCAGTCTTAATGTTTTGGGTACGGGATTGATTAGCTCCTACAATGAGCAGTTCTTC
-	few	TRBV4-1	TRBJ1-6	CASSQERSVSPLHF	TGCGCCAGCAGCCAAGAACGGTCAGTTTCACCCCTCCACTTT
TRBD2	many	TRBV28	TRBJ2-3	CASSGASGGLTWDTQYF	TGTGCCAGCAGTGGAGCTAGCGGGGGATTAACATGGGATACGCAGTATTTT
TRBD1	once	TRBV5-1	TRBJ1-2	CASSLELGTVYGYTF	TGCGCCAGCAGCTTGGAACTCGGGACAGTCTATGGCTACACCTTC
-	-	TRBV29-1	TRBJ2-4	CSVHGGANTYNEQYF	TGCAGCGTTCATGGCGGGGCGAATACCTACAATGAGCAGTACTTC
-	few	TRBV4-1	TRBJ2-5	CASSQFDRSYQETQYF	TGCGCCAGCAGCCAGTTCGACAGAAGCTACCAAGAGACCCAGTACTTC
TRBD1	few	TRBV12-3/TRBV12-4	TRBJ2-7	CASGLTGGSYEQYF	TGTGCCAGCGGCTTGACAGGGGGTTCTTACGAGCAGTACTTC
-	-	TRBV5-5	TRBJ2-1	CASSYPNAEQFF	TGTGCCAGCAGCTATCCAAACGCTGAGCAGTTCTTC
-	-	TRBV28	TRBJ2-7	CASSLGFHNEQYF	TGTGCCAGCAGTTTAGGGTTCCACAATGAGCAGTACTTC
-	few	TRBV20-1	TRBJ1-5	CSARGAPASNQPQHF	TGCAGTGCTAGAGGGGCACCCGCTAGCAATCAGCCCCAGCATTTT
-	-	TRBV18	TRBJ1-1	CASSYTVGPTEAFF	TGTGCCAGCTCATACACCGTGGGACCTACTGAAGCTTTCTTT
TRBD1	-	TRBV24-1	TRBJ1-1	CATSDYGQGLGAFF	TGTGCCACCAGTGACTACGGACAGGGGCTGGGAGCTTTCTTT
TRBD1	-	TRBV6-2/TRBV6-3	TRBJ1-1	CASSGTVSMNTEAFF	TGTGCCAGCAGTGGGACAGTAAGCATGAACACTGAAGCTTTCTTT
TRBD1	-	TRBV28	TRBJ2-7	CASSPGTGGYIEQYF	TGTGCCAGCAGCCCCGGGACAGGGGGGTATATCGAGCAGTACTTC
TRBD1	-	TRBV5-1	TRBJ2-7	CASSKRQGSYNEQYF	TGCGCCAGCAGCAAGAGACAGGGTTCCTACAATGAGCAGTACTTC
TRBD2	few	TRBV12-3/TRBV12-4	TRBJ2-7	CASSSRGGRYEQYF	TGTGCCAGCAGTTCCCGGGGGGGTCGCTACGAGCAGTACTTC
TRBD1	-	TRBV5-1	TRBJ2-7	CASSPIGQGLGQYF	TGCGCCAGCAGCCCTATCGGACAGGGATTGGGGCAGTACTTC
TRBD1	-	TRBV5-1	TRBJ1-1	CASSPQGARDTEAFF	TGCGCCAGCAGCCCGCAGGGGGCTAGGGACACTGAAGCTTTCTTT
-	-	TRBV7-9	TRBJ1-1	CASSFPRNTEAFF	TGTGCCAGCAGCTTCCCCAGGAACACTGAAGCTTTCTTT
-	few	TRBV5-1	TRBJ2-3	CASRKGKDTQYF	TGCGCCAGCCGCAAAGGAAAGGATACGCAGTATTTT
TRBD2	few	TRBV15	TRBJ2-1	CATSREYGAGADNEQFF	TGTGCCACCAGCAGAGAATATGGAGCGGGGGCCGACAATGAGCAGTTCTTC
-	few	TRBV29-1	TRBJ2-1	CSAGARNEQFF	TGCAGCGCGGGAGCACGGAATGAGCAGTTCTTC
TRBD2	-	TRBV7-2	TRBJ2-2	CASSLGGGTYTGELFF	TGTGCCAGCAGCTTAGGCGGGGGGACCTACACCGGGGAGCTGTTTTTT
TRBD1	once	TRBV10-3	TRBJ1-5	CAISESDRTYQPQHF	TGTGCCATCAGTGAGTCGGACAGGACATATCAGCCCCAGCATTTT
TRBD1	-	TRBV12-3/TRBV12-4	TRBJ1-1	CAGSLGQGQGTEAFF	TGTGCCGGCAGTTTGGGACAGGGGCAGGGCACTGAAGCTTTCTTT
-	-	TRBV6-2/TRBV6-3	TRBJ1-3	CASSIPDGGDTIYF	TGTGCCAGCAGTATACCGGACGGAGGAGACACCATATATTTT
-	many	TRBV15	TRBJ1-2	CATSRGSTNYGYTF	TGTGCCACCAGCAGAGGTAGTACTAACTATGGCTACACCTTC
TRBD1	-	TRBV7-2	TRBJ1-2	CASSLVQGALNGYTF	TGTGCCAGCAGCTTAGTACAGGGGGCGTTAAATGGCTACACCTTC
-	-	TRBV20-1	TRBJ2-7	CSARAPTLGSYEQYF	TGCAGTGCTAGAGCCCCTACCCTAGGTTCCTACGAGCAGTACTTC